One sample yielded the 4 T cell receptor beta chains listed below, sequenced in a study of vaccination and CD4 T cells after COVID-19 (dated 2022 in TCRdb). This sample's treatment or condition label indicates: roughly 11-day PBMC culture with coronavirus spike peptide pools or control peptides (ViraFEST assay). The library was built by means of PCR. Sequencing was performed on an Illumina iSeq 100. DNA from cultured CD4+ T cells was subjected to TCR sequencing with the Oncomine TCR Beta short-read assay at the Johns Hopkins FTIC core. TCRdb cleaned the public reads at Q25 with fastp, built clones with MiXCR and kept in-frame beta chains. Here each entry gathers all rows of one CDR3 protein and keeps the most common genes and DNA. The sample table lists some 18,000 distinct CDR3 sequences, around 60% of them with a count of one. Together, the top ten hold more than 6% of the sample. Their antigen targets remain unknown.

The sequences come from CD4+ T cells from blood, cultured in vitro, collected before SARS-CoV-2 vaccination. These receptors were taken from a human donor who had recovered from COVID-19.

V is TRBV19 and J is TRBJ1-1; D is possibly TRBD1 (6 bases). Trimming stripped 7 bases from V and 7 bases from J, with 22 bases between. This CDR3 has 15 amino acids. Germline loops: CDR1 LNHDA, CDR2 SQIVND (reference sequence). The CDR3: CASKPMGGAWGEAFF. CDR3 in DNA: TGTGCCAGTAAACCCATGGGGGGGGCATGGGGTGAAGCTTTCTTT. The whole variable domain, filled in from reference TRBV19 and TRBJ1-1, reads DGGITQSPKYLFRKEGQNVTLSCEQNLNHDAMYWYRQDPGQGLRLIYYSQIVNDFQKGDIAEGYSVSREKKESFPLTVTSAQKNPTAFYLCASKPMGGAWGEAFFGQGTRLTVV.

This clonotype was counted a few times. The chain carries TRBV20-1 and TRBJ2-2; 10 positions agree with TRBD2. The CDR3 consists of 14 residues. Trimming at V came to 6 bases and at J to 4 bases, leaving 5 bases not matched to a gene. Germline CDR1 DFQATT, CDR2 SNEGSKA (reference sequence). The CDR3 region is CSAIAGGSTGELFF. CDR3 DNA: TGCAGTGCCATAGCGGGAGGTAGCACCGGGGAGCTGTTTTTT.

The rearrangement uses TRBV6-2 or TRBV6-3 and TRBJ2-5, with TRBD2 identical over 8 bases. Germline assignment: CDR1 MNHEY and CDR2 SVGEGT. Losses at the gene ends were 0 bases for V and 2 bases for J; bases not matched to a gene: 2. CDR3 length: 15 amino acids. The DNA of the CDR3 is TGTGCCAGCAGTTACTCGGGACTAGGACAAGAGACCCAGTACTTC. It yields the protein CASSYSGLGQETQYF.

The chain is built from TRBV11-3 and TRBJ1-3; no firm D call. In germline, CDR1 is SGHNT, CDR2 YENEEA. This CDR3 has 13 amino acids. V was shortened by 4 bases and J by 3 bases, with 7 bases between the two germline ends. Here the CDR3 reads CASSSNNGNTIYF. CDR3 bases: TGTGCCAGCAGCTCCAACAATGGAAACACCATATATTTT.